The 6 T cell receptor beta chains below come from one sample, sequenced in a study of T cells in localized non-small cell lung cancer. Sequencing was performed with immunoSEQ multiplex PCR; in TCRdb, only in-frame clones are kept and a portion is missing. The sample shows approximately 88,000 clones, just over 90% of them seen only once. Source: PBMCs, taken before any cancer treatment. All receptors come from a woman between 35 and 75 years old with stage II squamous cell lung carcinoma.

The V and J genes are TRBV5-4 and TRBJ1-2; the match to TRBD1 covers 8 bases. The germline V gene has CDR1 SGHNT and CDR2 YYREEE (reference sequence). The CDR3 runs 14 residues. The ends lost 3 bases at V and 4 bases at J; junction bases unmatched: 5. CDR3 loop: CASSSPDRVYGYTF. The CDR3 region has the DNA TGTGCCAGCAGCTCCCCGGACAGGGTCTATGGCTACACCTTC.

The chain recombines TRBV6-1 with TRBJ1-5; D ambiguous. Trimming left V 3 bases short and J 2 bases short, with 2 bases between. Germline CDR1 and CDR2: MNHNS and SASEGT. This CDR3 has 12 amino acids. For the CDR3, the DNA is TGTGCCAGCAGTGACCGCAATCAGCCCCAGCATTTT. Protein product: CASSDRNQPQHF.

CDR3 nucleotide sequence: TGTGCCAGCACAAGAGAACGAAGCAATCAGCCCCAGCATTTT. It is translated as CASTRERSNQPQHF. This rearrangement joins TRBV6-1 to TRBJ1-5; D gene unclear. The CDR3 extends over 14 amino acids. The germline V gene encodes CDR1 MNHNS and CDR2 SASEGT. Trimming shortened V by 7 bases and J by 1 base, and 11 bases separated the two germline ends.

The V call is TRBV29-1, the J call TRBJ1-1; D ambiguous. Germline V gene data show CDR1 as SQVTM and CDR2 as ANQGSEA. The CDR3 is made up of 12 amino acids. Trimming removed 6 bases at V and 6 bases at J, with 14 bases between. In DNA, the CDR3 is TGCAGCGTGGGTAGTGAGGGATCTGAAGCTTTCTTT. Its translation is CSVGSEGSEAFF.

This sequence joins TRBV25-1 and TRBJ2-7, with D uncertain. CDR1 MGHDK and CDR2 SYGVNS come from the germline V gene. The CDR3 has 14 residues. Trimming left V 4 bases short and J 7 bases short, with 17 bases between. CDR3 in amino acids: CASSAWARSKEQYF. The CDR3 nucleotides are TGTGCCAGCAGTGCCTGGGCCCGGAGCAAAGAGCAGTACTTC.

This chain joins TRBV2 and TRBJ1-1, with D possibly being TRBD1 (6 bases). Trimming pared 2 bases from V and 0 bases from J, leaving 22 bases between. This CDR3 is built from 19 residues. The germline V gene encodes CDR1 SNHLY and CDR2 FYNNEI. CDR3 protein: CASSELINRVPLMNTEAFF. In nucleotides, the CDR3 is TGTGCCAGCAGTGAACTTATTAACAGGGTGCCACTTATGAACACTGAAGCTTTCTTT. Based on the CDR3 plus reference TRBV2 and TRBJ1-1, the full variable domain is EPEVTQTPSHQVTQMGQEVILRCVPISNHLYFYWYRQILGQKVEFLVSFYNNEISEKSEIFDDQFSVERPDGSNFTLKIRSTKLEDSAMYFCASSELINRVPLMNTEAFFGQGTRLTVV.